This passage covers 25 T cell receptor beta chains from one sample sequenced in a study of cytomegalovirus exposure and HLA in healthy donors. 60 Vbeta and 13 Jbeta primers were used in PCR. The repertoire was sequenced with immunoSEQ multiplex PCR; TCRdb's copy has only in-frame clones and lacks some. The repertoire holds almost 200,000 clones, with around 79% as singletons. Input material: PBMCs. The receptors stem from a male donor in good health and CMV-seropositive.

The CDR3 sequence is CASSQDSDTQYF. DNA for the CDR3: TGTGCCAGCAGCCAAGACTCAGATACGCAGTATTTT. This chain uses TRBV7-3 with TRBJ2-3; D remains ambiguous. The CDR3 loop spans 12 amino acids. CDR1 and CDR2 (germline): SGHTA, FQGTGA. Trimming cost V 5 bases and J 4 bases, with 7 bases left between them.

This clone was detected once. V and J are TRBV6-5 and TRBJ1-1; 11 nucleotides line up with TRBD1. CDR3 length: 16 amino acids. The V segment lost 0 bases and the J segment 5 bases; nucleotides outside the gene matches: 5. Germline V CDR1 and CDR2: MNHEY, SVGAGI. For the CDR3, the DNA is TGTGCCAGCAGTTACTCGATGGACAGGGGGCGGACTGAAGCTTTCTTT. Its translation: CASSYSMDRGRTEAFF.

This clone came up once. The V gene is TRBV9, the J gene TRBJ2-2, with no clear D. Germline CDR1 reads SGDLS; CDR2 reads YYNGEE. Trimming removed 1 base from V and 6 bases from J, with 16 bases in between. The CDR3 runs to 16 residues. CDR3 bases: TGTGCCAGCAGCGTAAACAACCCTCTTACGTCCGGGGAGCTGTTTTTT. This sequence encodes CASSVNNPLTSGELFF.

The chain is built from TRBV5-6 and TRBJ2-6, with TRBD1 as a possible D gene (6 bases). The germline V gene encodes CDR1 SGHDT and CDR2 YYEEEE. This CDR3 region has 16 residues. V was clipped by 3 bases and J by 1 base, with 11 bases between them. The CDR3 loop is CASSSLGQSGANVLTF. CDR3 sequence (DNA): TGTGCCAGCAGCTCACTCGGACAGTCTGGGGCCAACGTCCTGACTTTC.

The chain couples TRBV5-1 to TRBJ2-7; tentative D call: TRBD2 (6 bases). The V end was cut by 4 bases, the J end by 5 bases, with 13 bases between. Per the germline V gene, CDR1 is SGHRS and CDR2 is YFSETQ. The CDR3 length is 13 residues. For the CDR3, the DNA is TGCGCCAGCAGCCGAGCCCCGGGAGACGAGCAGTACTTC. Protein product: CASSRAPGDEQYF.

This clone came up once. The chain links TRBV30 to TRBJ2-7; D is unclear. The germline V gene encodes CDR1 GTSNPN and CDR2 SVGIG (reference sequence). Trimming left V 6 bases short and J 0 bases short, with 18 bases between. CDR3 length: 15 residues. Here the CDR3 reads CACSRRLISSYEQYF. The DNA for the CDR3 is TGTGCCTGCTCGAGGCGCCTCATAAGCTCCTACGAGCAGTACTTC.

The gene calls are TRBV27 and TRBJ2-1; TRBD2 aligns across 10 bases. J lost 10 bases, V lost 4 bases, and 13 bases had no gene match. This CDR3 is built from 16 residues. Germline V gene sequence: CDR1 MNHEY, CDR2 SMNVEV (reference sequence). CDR3 region: CASSSGLGLAGVEQFF. The DNA for the CDR3 is TGTGCCAGCAGTTCGGGCCTAGGGCTAGCGGGAGTAGAGCAGTTCTTC.

The V and J genes are TRBV9 and TRBJ2-5; TRBD1 might be the D (7 bases). Germline V gives CDR1 SGDLS, CDR2 YYNGEE. The CDR3 totals 16 residues. The germline V and J ends were trimmed by 2 bases and 2 bases, with 16 bases remaining between them. Here the CDR3 reads CASSVRGRGTQETQYF. The CDR3 region has the DNA TGTGCCAGCAGCGTGAGGGGGCGAGGGACTCAAGAGACCCAGTACTTC.

CDR3: CASSQETRARGKSPLHF. The CDR3 DNA follows: TGCGCCAGCAGCCAAGAGACCCGGGCGCGGGGAAAATCACCCCTCCACTTT. The J gene is TRBJ1-6, the V gene TRBV4-1; D remains unclear. Germline-derived CDR1 and CDR2 are MGHRA and YSYEKL. V was trimmed by 0 bases and J by 10 bases, leaving 19 bases between them. This CDR3 has 17 amino acids.

The chain is built from TRBV28 and TRBJ1-5, with TRBD1 as a possible D gene (6 bases). V was cut by 7 bases and J by 7 bases, with 20 bases left in between. The CDR3 contains 15 residues. Germline assignment: CDR1 MDHEN and CDR2 SYDVKM. CDR3 bases: TGTGCCAGCAATGTTTGGGGGCGGGAGAGGCAGCCCCAGCATTTT. Amino acids: CASNVWGRERQPQHF.

The J gene is TRBJ1-2, the V gene TRBV5-1; D gene uncertain. Trimming took off 2 bases at V and 0 bases at J, with 8 bases between the two ends. Germline V gives CDR1 SGHRS, CDR2 YFSETQ. This CDR3 has 14 residues. The DNA for the CDR3 is TGCGCCAGCAGCTTATCAGACTCTAACTATGGCTACACCTTC. Protein: CASSLSDSNYGYTF. The full variable domain, rest sourced from reference TRBV5-1 and TRBJ1-2, is KAGVTQTPRYLIKTRGQQVTLSCSPISGHRSVSWYQQTPGQGLQFLFEYFSETQRNKGNFPGRFSGRQFSNSRSEMNVSTLELGDSALYLCASSLSDSNYGYTFGSGTRLTVV.

The chain employs TRBV5-1 and TRBJ2-1; D is unclear. V shed 0 bases and J shed 5 bases, with 9 bases lying between them. Germline CDR1 SGHRS, CDR2 YFSETQ. The CDR3 consists of 14 residues. The CDR3 reads CASSLVRGDNEQFF. The CDR3 nucleotides read TGCGCCAGCAGCTTGGTTCGCGGAGACAATGAGCAGTTCTTC.

The rearrangement uses TRBV14 and TRBJ2-3, with 10 bases aligning to TRBD2. Germline V gene lookup returns CDR1 SGHDN and CDR2 FVKESK. This CDR3 comprises 14 residues. The CDR3 loop is CASPPSGRTDTQYF. The DNA for the CDR3 is TGTGCTAGCCCACCTAGCGGGAGAACAGATACGCAGTATTTT.

V and J are TRBV9 and TRBJ2-2, with D possibly TRBD2 on 6 matching bases. Germline CDR1 and CDR2: SGDLS and YYNGEE. The CDR3 loop spans 16 amino acids. Trimming pared 0 bases from V and 3 bases from J, leaving 12 bases between. The CDR3 DNA reads as TGTGCCAGCAGCGTAGACGGGAGAGGCGACACCGGGGAGCTGTTTTTT. Its translation: CASSVDGRGDTGELFF.

Written as DNA, the CDR3 is TGTGCCAGCAGCTTAAGCATCGTTACCGGGGAGCTGTTTTTT. Residues: CASSLSIVTGELFF. The V call is TRBV11-2, the J call TRBJ2-2, with D unclear. CDR1 SGHAT and CDR2 FQNNGV come from the germline V gene. Deletions cut 2 bases from V and 5 bases from J, with 9 bases between. The CDR3 totals 14 residues.

The count of this clone is one. The J gene is TRBJ1-1, the V gene TRBV4-1; D remains ambiguous. Per the germline V gene, CDR1 is MGHRA and CDR2 is YSYEKL. Trimming removed 4 bases from V and 1 base from J, with 7 bases in between. This CDR3 has 13 amino acids. CDR3 region: CASSPPWNTEAFF. The CDR3 nucleotides are TGCGCCAGCAGCCCCCCTTGGAACACTGAAGCTTTCTTT.

The chain carries TRBV21-1 and TRBJ2-5; TRBD2 was called by the table and not checked on the DNA. TRBV21-1 is a pseudogene locus. CDR3 length equals 14 residues. In DNA, the CDR3 is TGTGCCAGCAGCAAAGAGGGAGACCAAGAGACCCAGTACTTC. This gives the protein CASSKEGDQETQYF.

In its sample, this clone was seen once. J is TRBJ2-1 and V is TRBV5-1; 11 bases map to TRBD2. CDR3 size: 16 residues. CDR1 is SGHRS and CDR2 is YFSETQ in the germline V gene. V gave up 3 bases and J gave up 9 bases; unmatched junction bases: 11. The CDR3 bases are TGCGCCAGCAGCTCCCGACTAGCGGGGCCCACAAGTGAGCAGTTCTTC. Amino acid sequence: CASSSRLAGPTSEQFF.

This chain joins TRBV2 and TRBJ1-5; the match to TRBD1 covers 9 bases. The ends lost 4 bases at V and 8 bases at J; junction bases unmatched: 6. Germline V CDR1 and CDR2: SNHLY, FYNNEI. This CDR3 comprises 14 residues. CDR3 in amino acids: CASSVGQGGKPQHF. CDR3 in DNA: TGTGCCAGCAGTGTGGGACAGGGAGGTAAGCCCCAGCATTTT.

The chain uses TRBV4-3 and TRBJ2-3; D is perhaps TRBD1 (7 bases). CDR3 length: 17 amino acids. Germline lookup yields CDR1 LGHNA and CDR2 YSLEER. V lost 2 bases to trimming and J lost 0 bases, with 15 bases between them. CDR3 region: CASSQTLAGGSTDTQYF. DNA of the CDR3: TGCGCCAGCAGCCAAACCCTGGCAGGGGGGAGCACAGATACGCAGTATTTT.

This clone was recorded once. The chain links TRBV18 to TRBJ1-5; D is perhaps TRBD1 (5 bases). Between the trimmed V and J ends, which lost 4 bases and 4 bases, there was a span of 8 bases. Germline V gene sequence: CDR1 KGHSH, CDR2 LQKENI. The CDR3 totals 13 residues. The CDR3 nucleotides are TGTGCCAGCTCACGAGACAGAAATCAGCCCCAGCATTTT. Translation: CASSRDRNQPQHF.

This sequence joins TRBV5-6 and TRBJ1-5; a weak D match, TRBD1 (5 bases). The CDR3 is made up of 16 amino acids. V shed 0 bases and J shed 2 bases, with 12 bases lying between them. Germline V lookup: CDR1 SGHDT, CDR2 YYEEEE. The chain's CDR3 is CASSLASWGGNQPQHF. DNA for the CDR3: TGTGCCAGCAGCTTGGCCTCGTGGGGGGGCAATCAGCCCCAGCATTTT.

The chain carries TRBV30 and TRBJ2-3; 8 nucleotides align to TRBD1. The CDR3 extends over 15 amino acids. V was clipped by 3 bases and J by 1 base; unmatched bases: 6. CDR1 and CDR2 from the germline V gene are GTSNPN and SVGIG (reference sequence). CDR3 region: CAWSSGQEGTDTQYF. CDR3 coding DNA: TGTGCCTGGAGCTCGGGACAGGAGGGCACAGATACGCAGTATTTT.

This chain joins TRBV7-3 and TRBJ2-3; D is uncertain. CDR1 SGHTA and CDR2 FQGTGA come from the germline V gene. The CDR3 length is 14 residues. The V end lost 5 bases, the J end lost 3 bases, and 12 bases lay between the germline ends. CDR3 protein: CASSPLALTDTQYF. The CDR3 bases are TGTGCCAGCAGCCCTCTCGCGTTAACAGATACGCAGTATTTT.

This chain links TRBV10-3 with TRBJ2-1; D might be TRBD1 (6 bases). The V end was cut by 8 bases, the J end by 5 bases, with 10 bases between. Germline values: CDR1 ENHRY, CDR2 SYGVKD. This CDR3 has 12 residues. The CDR3 sequence: CAIGGADNEQFF. DNA of the CDR3: TGTGCCATCGGGGGCGCTGACAATGAGCAGTTCTTC.